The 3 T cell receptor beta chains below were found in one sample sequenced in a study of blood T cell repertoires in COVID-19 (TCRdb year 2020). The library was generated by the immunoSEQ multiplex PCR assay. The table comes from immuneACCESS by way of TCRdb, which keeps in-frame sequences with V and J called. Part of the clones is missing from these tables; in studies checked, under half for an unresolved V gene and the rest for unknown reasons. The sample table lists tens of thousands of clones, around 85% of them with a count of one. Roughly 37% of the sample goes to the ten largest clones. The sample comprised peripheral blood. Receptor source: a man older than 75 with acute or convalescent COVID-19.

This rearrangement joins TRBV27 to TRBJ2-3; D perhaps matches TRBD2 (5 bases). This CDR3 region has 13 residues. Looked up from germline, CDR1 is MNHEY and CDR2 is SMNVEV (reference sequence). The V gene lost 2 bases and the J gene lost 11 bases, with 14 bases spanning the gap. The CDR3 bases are TGTGCCAGCAGTTTAAGTGGGCGGGTCTTGCAGTATTTT. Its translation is CASSLSGRVLQYF.

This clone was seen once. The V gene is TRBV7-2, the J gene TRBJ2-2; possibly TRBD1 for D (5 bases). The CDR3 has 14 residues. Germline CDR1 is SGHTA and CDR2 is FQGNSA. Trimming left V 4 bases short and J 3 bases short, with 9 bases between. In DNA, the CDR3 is TGTGCCAGCAGCTACGGACAATACACCGGGGAGCTGTTTTTT. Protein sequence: CASSYGQYTGELFF.

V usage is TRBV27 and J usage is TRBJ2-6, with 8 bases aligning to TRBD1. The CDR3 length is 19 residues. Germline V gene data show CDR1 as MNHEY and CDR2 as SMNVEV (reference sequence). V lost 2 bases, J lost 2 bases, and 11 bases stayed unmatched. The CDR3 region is CASSLDLDRVLTGANVLTF. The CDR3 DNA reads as TGTGCCAGCAGTTTAGATTTGGACAGGGTGCTAACTGGGGCCAACGTCCTGACTTTC.